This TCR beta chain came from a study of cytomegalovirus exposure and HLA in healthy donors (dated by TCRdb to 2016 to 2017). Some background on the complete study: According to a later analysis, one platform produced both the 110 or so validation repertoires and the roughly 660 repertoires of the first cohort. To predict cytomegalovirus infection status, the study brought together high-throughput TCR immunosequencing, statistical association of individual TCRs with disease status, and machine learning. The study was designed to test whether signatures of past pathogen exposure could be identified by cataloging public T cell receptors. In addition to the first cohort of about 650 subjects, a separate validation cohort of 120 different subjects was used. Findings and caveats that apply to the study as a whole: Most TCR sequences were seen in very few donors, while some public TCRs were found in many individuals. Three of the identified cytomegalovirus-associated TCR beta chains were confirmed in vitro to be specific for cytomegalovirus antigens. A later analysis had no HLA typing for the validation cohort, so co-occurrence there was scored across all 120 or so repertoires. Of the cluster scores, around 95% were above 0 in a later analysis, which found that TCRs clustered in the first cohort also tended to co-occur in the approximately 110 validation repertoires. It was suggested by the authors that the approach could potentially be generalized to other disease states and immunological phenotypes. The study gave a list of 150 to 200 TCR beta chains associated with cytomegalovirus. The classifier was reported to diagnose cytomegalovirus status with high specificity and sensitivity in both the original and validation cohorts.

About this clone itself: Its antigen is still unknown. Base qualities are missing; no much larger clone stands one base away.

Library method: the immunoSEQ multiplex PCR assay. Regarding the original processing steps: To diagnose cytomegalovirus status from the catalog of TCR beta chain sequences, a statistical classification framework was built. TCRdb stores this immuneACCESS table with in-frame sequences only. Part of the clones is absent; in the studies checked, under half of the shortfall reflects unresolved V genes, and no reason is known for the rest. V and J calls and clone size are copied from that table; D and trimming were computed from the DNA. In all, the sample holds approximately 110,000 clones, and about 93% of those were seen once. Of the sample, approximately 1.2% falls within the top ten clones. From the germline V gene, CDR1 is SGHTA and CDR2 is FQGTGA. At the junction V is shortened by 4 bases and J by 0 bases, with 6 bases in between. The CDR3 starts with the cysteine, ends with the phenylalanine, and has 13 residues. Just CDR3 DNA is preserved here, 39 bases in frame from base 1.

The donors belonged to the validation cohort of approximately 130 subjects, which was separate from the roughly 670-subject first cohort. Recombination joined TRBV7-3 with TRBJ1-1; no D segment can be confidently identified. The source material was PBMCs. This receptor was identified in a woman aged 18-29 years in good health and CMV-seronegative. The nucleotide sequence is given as TGTGCCAGCAGCTCTCAGATGAACACTGAAGCTTTCTTT. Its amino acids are CASSSQMNTEAFF.